The 13 T cell receptor beta chains presented below share a single source sample, sequenced in a study of blood T cell repertoires in COVID-19. Sequencing used immunoSEQ multiplex PCR; TCRdb keeps in-frame clones, though not all of them. The sample yields 90,000 to 150,000 clones, approximately 86% seen once. The source material was peripheral blood. These receptors came from a human donor in a cohort sampled during active COVID-19.

The rearrangement uses TRBV5-1 and TRBJ2-7, with D unclear. This CDR3 contains 16 residues. V was shortened by 3 bases and J by 7 bases, with 23 bases between the two germline ends. Per germline, CDR1 SGHRS and CDR2 YFSETQ. CDR3 nucleotide sequence: TGCGCCAGCAGCTCTAGGAGCGAATATTTGTTTGGTGAGCAGTACTTC. This encodes CASSSRSEYLFGEQYF.

This chain links TRBV5-1 with TRBJ1-2; 8 bases are shared with TRBD1. This CDR3 region has 14 residues. Germline V gene data show CDR1 as SGHRS and CDR2 as YFSETQ. The trim removed 3 bases at V and 6 bases at J, leaving 7 bases unmatched. The CDR3 sequence is CASSSKRQGNGYTF. The CDR3 DNA sequence: TGCGCCAGCAGCTCGAAACGACAGGGGAATGGCTACACCTTC.

The V gene is TRBV5-1, the J gene TRBJ2-5; 8 bases fit TRBD2. The V gene's germline CDR1 is SGHRS and CDR2 YFSETQ. The CDR3 extends over 14 amino acids. J lost 3 bases, V lost 7 bases, and 8 bases had no gene match. The CDR3 loop reads CASGRNSGEETQYF. The CDR3 DNA reads TGCGCCAGCGGAAGAAATAGCGGGGAAGAGACCCAGTACTTC.

The V call is TRBV5-1, the J call TRBJ1-1; 7 nucleotides line up with TRBD1. CDR3 length: 14 residues. CDR1 and CDR2 (germline): SGHRS, YFSETQ. V was pared by 2 bases and J by 0 bases, with 1 base of the junction left unmatched. The CDR3 is CASSFDRVNTEAFF. The CDR3 DNA reads as TGCGCCAGCAGCTTCGACAGGGTGAACACTGAAGCTTTCTTT.

The chain couples TRBV9 to TRBJ2-7, with 9 bases that match TRBD2. The trim removed 1 base at V and 0 bases at J, leaving 5 bases unmatched. This CDR3 region has 16 residues. Per germline, CDR1 SGDLS and CDR2 YYNGEE. For the CDR3, the DNA is TGTGCCAGCAGCGTACGATCTAGCGGGACCTCCTACGAGCAGTACTTC. This gives the protein CASSVRSSGTSYEQYF.

The V gene is TRBV10-3, the J gene TRBJ2-3, with D possibly matching TRBD1 (6 bases). Trimming cost V 4 bases and J 1 base, with 15 bases left between them. The CDR3 is 16 amino acids. The V gene's germline CDR1 is ENHRY and CDR2 SYGVKD. This CDR3 reads CAISVGTGQRTDTQYF. CDR3 DNA: TGTGCCATCAGTGTGGGGACGGGACAACGCACAGATACGCAGTATTTT.

This chain's CDR3 is CASSHGTVDAGELFF. Written as DNA, the CDR3 is TGTGCCAGCAGCCACGGGACAGTGGACGCCGGGGAGCTGTTTTTT. The chain employs TRBV4-2 and TRBJ2-2; 7 bases map to TRBD1. V lost 3 bases and J lost 6; bases outside the gene matches: 7. CDR3 size: 15 residues. CDR1 and CDR2 from the germline V gene are LGHNA and YNFKEQ.

The chain has TRBV18 and TRBJ2-1; 7 bases fit TRBD2. The V gene's germline CDR1 is KGHSH and CDR2 LQKENI. This CDR3 is 14 amino acids long. With 0 bases clipped from V and 8 bases from J, the junction kept 4 bases outside the gene matches. The chain's CDR3 is CASSPPGGRDEQFF. The DNA for the CDR3 is TGTGCCAGCTCACCACCCGGGGGGAGAGATGAGCAGTTCTTC.

The V gene is TRBV7-9, the J gene TRBJ2-4, with a possible D match to TRBD1 (6 bases). Germline lookup yields CDR1 SEHNR and CDR2 FQNEAQ (reference sequence). The V end lost 4 bases, the J end lost 5 bases, and 18 bases lay between the germline ends. The CDR3 sequence is 16 residues long. The CDR3 DNA reads as TGTGCCAGCAGCTCCCCTGACTGGGGGCGGGAAAACATTCAGTACTTC. Amino acids: CASSSPDWGRENIQYF.

This clone has a single count. The chain carries TRBV7-2 and TRBJ2-5; 8 nucleotides agree with TRBD2. Trimming cost V 5 bases and J 4 bases; bases outside gene matches: 21. The germline CDR1 and CDR2 sequences are SGHTA and FQGNSA. The CDR3 runs 19 residues. The CDR3 loop is CASSPGLAGAGGAIETQYF. The CDR3 DNA reads as TGTGCCAGCAGCCCAGGACTAGCCGGGGCTGGTGGTGCAATAGAGACCCAGTACTTC.

The gene calls are TRBV29-1 and TRBJ2-3; 12 bases map to TRBD2. The CDR3 extends over 16 amino acids. The germline V gene encodes CDR1 SQVTM and CDR2 ANQGSEA. The V gene end was trimmed by 6 bases and the J gene end by 0 bases; junction bases not matched to a gene: 7. Here the CDR3 reads CSVEGTSGLSTDTQYF. Here the CDR3 DNA reads TGCAGCGTCGAGGGGACTAGCGGGCTGAGCACAGATACGCAGTATTTT.

The chain joins TRBV9 to TRBJ2-7; a possible D gene is TRBD1 (6 bases). The CDR3 length is 13 residues. The V end lost 4 bases, the J end lost 3 bases, and 11 bases lay between the germline ends. In germline, CDR1 is SGDLS, CDR2 YYNGEE. The DNA for the CDR3 is TGTGCCAGCAGCCCCGGGGACAACTACGAGCAGTACTTC. This translates into CASSPGDNYEQYF.

The chain combines TRBV27 with TRBJ1-5, with a tentative D call TRBD1 (5 bases). Germline V gene data show CDR1 as MNHEY and CDR2 as SMNVEV (reference sequence). The CDR3 extends over 15 amino acids. V dropped 9 bases and J dropped 4 bases, with 19 bases sitting between them. Written as DNA, the CDR3 is TGTGCCAGTAGGCCTTCAGGGCGGGGGAATCAGCCCCAGCATTTT. Translation gives CASRPSGRGNQPQHF.